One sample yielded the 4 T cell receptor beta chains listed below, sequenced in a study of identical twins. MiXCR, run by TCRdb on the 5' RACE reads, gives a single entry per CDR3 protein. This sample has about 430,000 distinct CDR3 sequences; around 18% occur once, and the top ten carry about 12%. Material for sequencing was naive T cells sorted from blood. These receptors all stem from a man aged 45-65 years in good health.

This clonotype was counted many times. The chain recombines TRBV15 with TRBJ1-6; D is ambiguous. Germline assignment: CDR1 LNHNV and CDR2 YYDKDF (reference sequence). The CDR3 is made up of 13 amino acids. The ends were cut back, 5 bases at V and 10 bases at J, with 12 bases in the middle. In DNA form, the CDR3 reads TGTGCCACCAGCCCTGCAGAGGTATCACCCCTCCACTTT. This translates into CATSPAEVSPLHF.

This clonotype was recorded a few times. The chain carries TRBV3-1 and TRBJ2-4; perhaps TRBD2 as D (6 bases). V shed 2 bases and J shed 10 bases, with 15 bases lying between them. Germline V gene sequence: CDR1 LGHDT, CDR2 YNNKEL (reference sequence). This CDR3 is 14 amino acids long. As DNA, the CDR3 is TGTGCCAGCAGCCAAAGTGGGACTGCGGGGATTCAGTACTTC. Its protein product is CASSQSGTAGIQYF.

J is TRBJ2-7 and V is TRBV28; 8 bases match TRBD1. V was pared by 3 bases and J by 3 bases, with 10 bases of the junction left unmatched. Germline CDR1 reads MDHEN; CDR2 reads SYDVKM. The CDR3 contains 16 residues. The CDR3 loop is CASSFLPGQAYYEQYF. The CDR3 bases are TGTGCCAGCAGTTTTCTCCCGGGACAGGCGTACTACGAGCAGTACTTC.

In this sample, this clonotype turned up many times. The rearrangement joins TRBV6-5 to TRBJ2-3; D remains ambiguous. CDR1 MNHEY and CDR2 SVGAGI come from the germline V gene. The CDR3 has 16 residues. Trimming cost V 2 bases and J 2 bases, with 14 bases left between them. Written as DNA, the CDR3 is TGTGCCAGCAGTTACGGTGCAGATGCCCACACAGATACGCAGTATTTT. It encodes CASSYGADAHTDTQYF.